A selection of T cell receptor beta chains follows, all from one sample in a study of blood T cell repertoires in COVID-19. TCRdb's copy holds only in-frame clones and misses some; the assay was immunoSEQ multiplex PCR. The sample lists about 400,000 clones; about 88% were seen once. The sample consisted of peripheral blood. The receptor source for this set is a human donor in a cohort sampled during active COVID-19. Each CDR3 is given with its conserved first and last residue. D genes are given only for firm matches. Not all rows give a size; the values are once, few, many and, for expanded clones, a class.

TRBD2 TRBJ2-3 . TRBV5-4 TGTGCCAGCAGCTTGTGGGTAGCGGGAGTAAAAGATACGCAGTATTTT CASSLWVAGVKDTQYF
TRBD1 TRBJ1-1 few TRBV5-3 TGTGCCAGAAGCTTGGTACCAGGCAGGGGGCGCGGATCTCACACTGAAGCTTTCTTT CARSLVPGRGRGSHTEAFF
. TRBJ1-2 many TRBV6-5 TGTGCCAGCAGTTTTTCGTTAGACAGACAATGGGGCTACACCTTC CASSFSLDRQWGYTF
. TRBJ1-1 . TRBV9 TGTGCCAGCAGCGTAGGGGTAGATCCGAAGTATGACACTTTCTTT CASSVGVDPKYDTFF
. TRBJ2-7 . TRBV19 TGTGCCAGTAGTATGAGGGTGGGGATCTACGAGCAGTACTTC CASSMRVGIYEQYF
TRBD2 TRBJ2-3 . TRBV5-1 TGCGCCAGCAGGCCCGATGGGGTAGCGGGGGGCCGCACAGATACGCAGTATTTT CASRPDGVAGGRTDTQYF
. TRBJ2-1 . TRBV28 TGTGCCAGCAGGTACTGGAATGAGCAGTTCTTC CASRYWNEQFF
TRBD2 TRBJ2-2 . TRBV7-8 TGTGCCAGCAGCTGGACCCTTAGCGGGGGCGATTACACCGGGGAGCTGTTTTTT CASSWTLSGGDYTGELFF
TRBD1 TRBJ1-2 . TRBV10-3 TGTGCCATCCTCCTAACCGGGACAGGGGGTTATGGCTACACCTTC CAILLTGTGGYGYTF
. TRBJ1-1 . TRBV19 TGTGCCAGTAGTGACCCCAGGGCCGGGCGCACTGAAGCTTTCTTT CASSDPRAGRTEAFF
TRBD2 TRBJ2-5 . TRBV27 TGTGCCAGCAGTGCGGGACTAGCGGGAGTCTGGGAGACCCAGTACTTC CASSAGLAGVWETQYF
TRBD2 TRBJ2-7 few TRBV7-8 TGTGCCAGCAGCTTACATAGCGGGACCACGACCTACGAGCAGTACTTC CASSLHSGTTTYEQYF
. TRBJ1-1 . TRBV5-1 TGCGCCAGCAGCTTGGGGGCCGGGACACCGAACACTGAAGCTTTCTTT CASSLGAGTPNTEAFF
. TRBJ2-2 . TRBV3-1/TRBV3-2 TGTGCCAGCAGCCAGGGAGGGGGGGAAACCGGGGAGCTGTTTTTT CASSQGGGETGELFF
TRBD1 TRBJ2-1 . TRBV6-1 TGTGCCAGCAGTGAATATGGGACAGGACCCTACAATGAGCAGTTCTTC CASSEYGTGPYNEQFF
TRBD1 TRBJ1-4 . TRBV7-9 TGTGCCAGCAGCATGAACAGGGGGGCTAATGAAAAACTGTTTTTT CASSMNRGANEKLFF
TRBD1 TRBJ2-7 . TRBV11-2 TGTGCCAGCAGAGGACAGGGGCGCTACGAGCAGTACTTC CASRGQGRYEQYF
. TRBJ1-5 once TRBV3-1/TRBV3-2 TGTGCCAGCAGCCAAGGGCCAAATCAGCCCCAGCATTTT CASSQGPNQPQHF
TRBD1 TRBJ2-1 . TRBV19 TGTGCCAGTAGTATGACAGGGGGCCCCTACAATGAGCAGTTCTTC CASSMTGGPYNEQFF
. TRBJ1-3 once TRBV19 TGTGCCAGTAGTATTGAGGCCTTCTCTGGAAACACCATATATTTT CASSIEAFSGNTIYF
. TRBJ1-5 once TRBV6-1 TGTGCCAGCAGTGACGGGGATCAGCCCCAGCATTTT CASSDGDQPQHF
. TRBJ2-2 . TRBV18 TGTGCCAGCTCACACTCTGAGGGGGAAAACACCGGGGAGCTGTTTTTT CASSHSEGENTGELFF
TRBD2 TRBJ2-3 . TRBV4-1 TGCGCCAGCAGCCGAGGTCGACTAGCGGGGGGGCTTTCAGATACGCAGTATTTT CASSRGRLAGGLSDTQYF
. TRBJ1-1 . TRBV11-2 TGTGCCAGCAGCTTAATTCGAAACCCTAGAGCTTTCTTT CASSLIRNPRAFF
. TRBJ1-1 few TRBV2 TGTGCCAGCAGTGCATTTGGAGGGGACACTGAAGCTTTCTTT CASSAFGGDTEAFF
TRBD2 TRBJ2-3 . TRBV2 TGTGCCAGCAGGAAAGATTGGGGACTAGCGGTGGGGACAGATACGCAGTATTTT CASRKDWGLAVGTDTQYF
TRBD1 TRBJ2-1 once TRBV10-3 TGTGCCATCAATAAAGCAGGGGGTGGCAATGAGCAGTTCTTC CAINKAGGGNEQFF
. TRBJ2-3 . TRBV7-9 TGTGCCAGCAGCTTAGCTGTTCTAAGCACAGATACGCAGTATTTT CASSLAVLSTDTQYF
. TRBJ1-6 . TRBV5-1 TGCGCCAGCAGCTTGGGGCCAGCGTTAAATTCACCCCTCCACTTT CASSLGPALNSPLHF
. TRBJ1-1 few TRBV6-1 TGTGCCAGCAGTGAAGCGGCAGAAGCTTTCTTT CASSEAAEAFF
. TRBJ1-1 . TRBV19 TGTGCCAGTACCTCCTCGGCGGGCACTGAAGCTTTCTTT CASTSSAGTEAFF
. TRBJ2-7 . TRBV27 TGTGCCAGCAGTCCTAACAGGGACTACGAGCAGTACTTC CASSPNRDYEQYF
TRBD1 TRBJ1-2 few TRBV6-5 TGTGCCAGCACCATGACAGGGGACGGCTACACCTTC CASTMTGDGYTF
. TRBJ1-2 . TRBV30 TGTGCCTGGAGTTCCCGCCCTACGGGGAACTATGGCTACACCTTC CAWSSRPTGNYGYTF
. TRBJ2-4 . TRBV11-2 TGTGCCAGCAGCTCTTCTCCGGAGGACATTCAGTACTTC CASSSSPEDIQYF
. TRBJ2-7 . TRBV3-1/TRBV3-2 TGTGCCAGCAGCCGGAAAGTCTCGACAGTGCGTACCTACGAGCAGTACTTC CASSRKVSTVRTYEQYF
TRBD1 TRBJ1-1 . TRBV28 TGTGCCAGCAGCCTCGGGCCGGGACAGGCGGGCAGAAAAAACACTGAAGCTTTCTTT CASSLGPGQAGRKNTEAFF
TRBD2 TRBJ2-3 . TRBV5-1 TGCGCCAGCAGCTTTTCTGTCGGGACTAGTAGCACAGATACGCAGTATTTT CASSFSVGTSSTDTQYF
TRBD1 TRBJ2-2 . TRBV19 TGTGCCAGTACCATCACAGGGGGCCCCGGGGAGCTGTTTTTT CASTITGGPGELFF
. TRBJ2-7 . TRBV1 TGCACCAGCAGCCAAGAGAGAACAGGGGGAACACCCCAGATAGGCCACGAGCAGTACTTC CTSSQERTGGTPQIGHEQYF
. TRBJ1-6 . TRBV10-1 TGCGCCGTGCCTAGGGGTGCTTCACCCCTCCACTTT CAVPRGASPLHF
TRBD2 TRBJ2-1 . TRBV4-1 TGCGCCAGCAGCCGGACTAGCGGGAGTACTCCCAATGAGCAGTTCTTC CASSRTSGSTPNEQFF
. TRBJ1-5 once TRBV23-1 TGCGCCAGCAGTCGATTTTGCCTGGCGGTATGTTATTATCAGCCCCCCTCAGGCAATCAGCCCCAGCATTTT CASSRFCLAVCYYQPPSGNQPQHF
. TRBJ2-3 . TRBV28 TGTGCCAGCAGTTTGGAGGGCACAGATACGCAGTATTTT CASSLEGTDTQYF
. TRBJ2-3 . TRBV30 TGTGCCTGGAGTGGAACTAGCTGGGATACGCAGTATTTT CAWSGTSWDTQYF
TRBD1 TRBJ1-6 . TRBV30 TGTGCCTGGAGTACGGACAGGTTTGACTCACCCCTCCACTTT CAWSTDRFDSPLHF
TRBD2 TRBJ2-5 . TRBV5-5 TGTGCCAGCAGCTCCCAGCGGGGGGATCCCGGAGAGACCCAGTACTTC CASSSQRGDPGETQYF
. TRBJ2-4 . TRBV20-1 TGCAGTGCTAGTCTTGAAAACATTCAGTACTTC CSASLENIQYF
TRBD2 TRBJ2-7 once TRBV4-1 TGCGCCAGCAGCCAAGCCGGGACTAGACCAGTTGGAGAGCAGTACTTC CASSQAGTRPVGEQYF
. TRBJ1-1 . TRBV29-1 TGCAGCGTTTTACAGGGACCCCTTAACACTGAAGCTTTCTTT CSVLQGPLNTEAFF
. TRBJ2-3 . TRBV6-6 TGTGCCAGCGGCCGGACAGCAACAGATACGCAGTATTTT CASGRTATDTQYF
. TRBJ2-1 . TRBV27 TGTGCCAGCAGTTACAGGGAGTTCAATGAGCAGTTCTTC CASSYREFNEQFF